This TCR beta chain was found in a study of vaccination effects on CD4 cells after COVID-19. The V end was cut by 6 bases, the J end by 6 bases, with 11 bases between. CDR1 and CDR2 (germline): DFQATT, SNEGSKA (reference sequence). This CDR3 is 11 amino acids long. The table came from immunoSEQ multiplex PCR; TCRdb's copy has only in-frame clones and leaves some out. Of about 41,000 clones in the sample, more than 65% are singletons; the top ten hold 2.5% to 3.5%. Expansion with viral peptide pools was applied to antigen-specific CD4+ T cells by the ViraFEST assay prior to sequencing. The authors isolated CD4+ T cells after roughly eleven days of culture. The study found no prior SARS-CoV-2 infection in the vaccine recipients, who tested negative for nucleocapsid antibodies. In regard to this clone: Its antigen is unknown.

The V gene is TRBV20-1, the J gene TRBJ1-2; D perhaps matches TRBD1 (6 bases). This TCR came from a human donor who received a COVID-19 vaccine. The input for sequencing was CD4+ T cells from PBMCs cultured with HCoV-NL63 spike peptides, taken before COVID-19 vaccination. The CDR3 is CSAPTGHGYTF. CDR3 sequence (DNA): TGCAGTGCGCCGACAGGTCATGGCTACACCTTC.